What follows is one T cell receptor beta chain and its context. This entry comes from a study of CD8+ T cells in alopecia areata. Study-level background: Severity scoring for treated patients was based on the percentage of affected scalp area.

Sequencing templates came from extracted RNA that was reverse transcribed into cDNA. Generated by immunoSEQ multiplex PCR, the TCRdb table keeps only in-frame clones and is missing some. Among about 39,000 clones listed, about three fifths were seen once. As for treatment: oral pan-JAK inhibitor, 5-10 mg twice daily. Sample: CD8+ T cells sorted from blood, taken at week 4, from a patient treated with tofacitinib. The sequence came from a human donor with alopecia areata.

Here the CDR3 DNA reads TGCAGCGTTGTATGGACTAGTCACTACGAGCAGTACTTC. The encoded protein is CSVVWTSHYEQYF. This chain links TRBV29-1 with TRBJ2-7; 7 nucleotides match TRBD2. The V gene end was trimmed by 4 bases and the J gene end by 3 bases; junction bases not matched to a gene: 6. CDR3 length: 13 amino acids. CDR1 and CDR2 from the germline V gene are SQVTM and ANQGSEA.